What follows are 13 T cell receptor beta chains derived from one specimen sequenced in a study of T cell responses to AZD1222 COVID-19 vaccine. TCRdb's copy holds only in-frame clones and misses some; the assay was immunoSEQ multiplex PCR. Among some 150,000 clones listed, under 95% were seen once. The sequences come from peripheral blood, collected on day 0 of AZD1222 vaccination. The receptors originated from an adult in good health.

The gene calls are TRBV6-2 or TRBV6-3 and TRBJ2-3, with 10 bases identical to TRBD2. V shed 4 bases and J 5 bases; nucleotides not matched to a gene: 3. Germline V gives CDR1 MNHEY, CDR2 SVGEGT. This CDR3 region has 14 residues. The chain's CDR3 is CASSWTSGGDTQYF. CDR3 DNA sequence: TGTGCCAGCAGTTGGACTAGCGGAGGAGATACGCAGTATTTT.

The V and J genes are TRBV28 and TRBJ1-5, with a tentative D call TRBD1 (6 bases). The V end was cut by 6 bases, the J end by 4 bases, with 13 bases between. The CDR3 is 14 amino acids. The germline CDR1 and CDR2 sequences are MDHEN and SYDVKM. CDR3 bases: TGTGCCAGCAGCACGGACAGTCAGAATCAGCCCCAGCATTTT. The encoded protein is CASSTDSQNQPQHF.

This chain uses TRBV9 with TRBJ1-3; weak D call: TRBD1 (5 bases). V lost 4 bases and J lost 4, with 15 bases in between. There are 15 residues in the CDR3. CDR1 is SGDLS and CDR2 is YYNGEE in the germline V gene. The DNA of the CDR3 is TGTGCCAGCAGCCCGCTGACAGATATCGGAAACACCATATATTTT. Translating it yields CASSPLTDIGNTIYF.

This clone was detected a few times. The rearrangement joins TRBV3-1 (or the pseudogene TRBV3-2) to TRBJ1-5; D remains ambiguous. This CDR3 spans 14 amino acids. With 4 bases removed from V and 4 bases from J, the gap between germline ends came to 11 bases. Looked up from germline, CDR1 is LGHDT and CDR2 is YNNKEL (reference sequence). The CDR3 protein is CASSLQRGNQPQHF. The DNA for the CDR3 is TGTGCCAGCAGCCTCCAGCGCGGGAATCAGCCCCAGCATTTT.

The chain is built from TRBV15 and TRBJ2-1, with TRBD2 matching 7 bases. The CDR3 consists of 14 residues. Trimming at V came to 3 bases and at J to 5 bases, leaving 4 bases not matched to a gene. The germline CDR1 and CDR2 sequences are LNHNV and YYDKDF (reference sequence). The CDR3 is CATSRDRGDNEQFF. CDR3 DNA sequence: TGTGCCACCAGCAGGGATCGGGGGGACAATGAGCAGTTCTTC.

The genes are TRBV21-1 and TRBJ1-5; the table assigns TRBD1, which was not confirmed against the DNA. TRBV21-1 is assigned pseudogene status. The CDR3 is made up of 13 amino acids. This CDR3 reads CARGRDRHQPQHF. For the CDR3, the DNA is TGTGCCAGAGGCAGGGATCGTCATCAGCCCCAGCATTTT.

This rearrangement joins TRBV5-5 to TRBJ2-5; D is possibly TRBD1 or TRBD2 (5 bases each). Germline V gene sequence: CDR1 SGHKS, CDR2 YYEKEE (reference sequence). V gave up 6 bases and J gave up 5 bases, with 14 bases separating them. The CDR3 has 13 residues. CDR3: CASNWWGGETQYF. The CDR3 nucleotides are TGTGCCAGCAACTGGTGGGGCGGGGAGACCCAGTACTTC.

The CDR3: CASSLGTLNTGELFF. The CDR3 nucleotides are TGTGCCAGCAGCTTAGGGACCCTGAACACCGGGGAGCTGTTTTTT. The genes are TRBV7-3 and TRBJ2-2; D possibly matches TRBD1 or TRBD2 (5 bases each). The CDR3 has 15 residues. Trimming cost V 2 bases and J 1 base, with 8 bases left between them. The germline V gene has CDR1 SGHTA and CDR2 FQGTGA.

The rearrangement uses TRBV15 and TRBJ2-5; weak D call: TRBD1 (5 bases). The CDR3 sequence is 14 residues long. Looked up from germline, CDR1 is LNHNV and CDR2 is YYDKDF (reference sequence). V was pared by 1 base and J by 3 bases, with 9 bases between. CDR3 DNA sequence: TGTGCCACCAGCAGAGGACAGTTAAAAGAGACCCAGTACTTC. Translated, it gives CATSRGQLKETQYF.

J is TRBJ1-1 and V is TRBV5-5; TRBD1 is a possible D gene (6 bases). The ends were cut back, 4 bases at V and 1 base at J, with 11 bases in the middle. Germline V gene lookup returns CDR1 SGHKS and CDR2 YYEKEE (reference sequence). The CDR3 consists of 14 residues. DNA of the CDR3: TGTGCCAGCAGCAAAACACAGGGGAACACTGAAGCTTTCTTT. As protein: CASSKTQGNTEAFF. The full variable domain, with the rest looked up from reference TRBV5-5 and TRBJ1-1, is DAGVTQSPTHLIKTRGQQVTLRCSPISGHKSVSWYQQVLGQGPQFIFQYYEKEERGRGNFPDRFSARQFPNYSSELNVNALLLGDSALYLCASSKTQGNTEAFFGQGTRLTVV.

The chain combines TRBV18 with TRBJ1-2, with 8 bases lining up with TRBD1. With 2 bases clipped from V and 8 bases from J, the junction kept 7 bases outside the gene matches. The germline gives CDR1 KGHSH, CDR2 LQKENI. CDR3 size: 14 residues. The CDR3 coding sequence is TGTGCCAGCTCACCAATCAGGGGGCCAGGCGGCTACACCTTC. Its protein is CASSPIRGPGGYTF.

The chain joins TRBV11-3 to TRBJ2-7; D not certain. Trimming removed 5 bases from V and 7 bases from J, with 15 bases in between. The CDR3 sequence is 13 residues long. Germline assignment: CDR1 SGHNT and CDR2 YENEEA. CDR3 DNA: TGTGCCAGCAGCGCCACCCGACTGACGGAGCAGTACTTC. Amino acids: CASSATRLTEQYF. Filled out from reference TRBV11-3 and TRBJ2-7, the complete variable domain reads EAGVVQSPRYKIIEKKQPVAFWCNPISGHNTLYWYLQNLGQGPELLIRYENEEAVDDSQLPKDRFSAERLKGVDSTLKIQPAELGDSAVYLCASSATRLTEQYFGPGTRLTVT.

This clone was found once. The rearrangement uses TRBV9 and TRBJ2-3; D call uncertain. There are 16 residues in the CDR3. The germline V and J ends were trimmed by 3 bases and 0 bases, with 14 bases remaining between them. Per the germline V gene, CDR1 is SGDLS and CDR2 is YYNGEE. CDR3 bases: TGTGCCAGCAGCGGGGCCCCCGGCCCTAGCACAGATACGCAGTATTTT. Amino acid sequence: CASSGAPGPSTDTQYF. The whole variable domain, filled in from reference TRBV9 and TRBJ2-3, reads DSGVTQTPKHLITATGQRVTLRCSPRSGDLSVYWYQQSLDQGLQFLIQYYNGEERAKGNILERFSAQQFPDLHSELNLSSLELGDSALYFCASSGAPGPSTDTQYFGPGTRLTVL.